This T cell receptor beta chain originates from a study of cytomegalovirus exposure and HLA in healthy donors. Overall study context: Unique TCRs from HLA-typed donors, around 79 million of them, were held in an early data release. The study, taken as a whole, reports: The authors reported that TCR beta sequences could predict HLA-A and HLA-B alleles. These predictions were accurate for most subjects in the first cohort.

Turning to this clone: Its antigen remains unidentified.

Vbeta (60) and Jbeta (13) primers were used in the PCR. TCRdb's table, derived via immunoSEQ multiplex PCR, lists solely in-frame clones and lacks some. This table has approximately 140,000 clones, approximately 85% appearing once. The ends lost 3 bases at V and 4 bases at J; junction bases unmatched: 7. The germline V gene encodes CDR1 LGHNT and CDR2 FRNRAP. This CDR3 has 15 residues. This clonotype was sampled from a boy younger than 18 in good health and CMV-seronegative. Material for sequencing was PBMCs. This chain connects TRBV12-5 to TRBJ1-1; 8 bases are a match to TRBD1. The CDR3 region is CASGLATGVSTEAFF. Written as DNA, the CDR3 is TGTGCTAGTGGTTTAGCGACAGGGGTCTCCACTGAAGCTTTCTTT.